This T cell receptor beta chain was sequenced during a study of post-analysis software for immune sequencing data (dated by TCRdb to the mid-2010s). About the investigation overall: The recorded disease courses included relapsing-remitting, secondary progressive and progressive-relapsing multiple sclerosis, and some patients had no subtype annotation. The patient repertoires were set against about 12 previously published healthy control repertoires from donors whose ages ranged from 6 to 25 years. A subset of samples was prepared in parallel using single-end sample barcoding, then pooled and co-amplified after Illumina adapter ligation.

TCR beta repertoires were profiled from peripheral blood of approximately 13 young patients with multiple sclerosis to demonstrate the VDJtools post-analysis software. The patients with multiple sclerosis were children and adolescents between about 6 and 17 years of age. This clonotype was seen a handful of times. No cognate antigen has been identified for it. Base qualities are not recorded, but no much larger clone differs from it by a single base. Libraries were constructed by PCR. Sequenced on an Illumina HiSeq 2500. To reduce PCR and sequencing biases, unique molecular identifiers were built into the TCR beta cDNA libraries. Per 1 to 10 million input T cells, roughly 500,000 cDNA molecules were obtained, such that each molecule approximated one T cell. The patient libraries were prepared and sequenced using the same protocol as the earlier healthy control dataset. Samples belonging to the same batch were prepared together, multiplexed and sequenced on a shared HiSeq lane. For the original study's pipeline: MIGEC handled the raw barcoded reads, throwing out single-read molecular identifier groups before consensus assembly and CDR3 extraction. Clonotype tables were post-analysed with VDJtools, normalizing diversity by down-sampling all datasets to the smallest sample size. In repertoire overlap clustering, CDR3 amino acid sequences, but not nucleotide sequences, were matched to correct batch-related cross-sample contamination. The public reads were quality trimmed at Q25 with fastp and then assembled into clones with MiXCR by TCRdb, keeping productive beta chains. When rows share a CDR3 protein, they turn into one entry using the most common DNA and genes. The V and J calls, along with clone size, are taken from TCRdb and not from the paper's own processing. This sample has fewer than 550,000 distinct CDR3 sequences in its table, and around 34% of those were observed once. 6% of the sample is in the top ten clones.

The paper as a whole reports these results and caveats: Significantly lower normalized Chao1 diversity was found in multiple sclerosis patients than in controls, suggesting substantial peripheral T-cell clonal expansion. Significantly higher frequencies in patients than in controls were found for five or six TRBV segments, including TRBV5-6, TRBV5-1 and TRBV20-1. Direct clustering with F measure showed strong co-clustering of samples prepared in the same batch, prompting a batch-effect correction. The control group was slightly older than the multiple sclerosis patient group.

V sheds 6 bases and J sheds 7 bases, leaving 22 bases between their ends. As encoded in the germline V gene (reference sequence), CDR1 is LNHNV while CDR2 is YYDKDF. Including cysteine and phenylalanine, the CDR3 has 16 amino acids. Left in the record is the CDR3 DNA by itself, 48 bases read in frame from the first base. The clonotype originates from a girl aged 2-17 years with multiple sclerosis. The specimen was blood. This chain is built from TRBV15 and TRBJ1-5; TRBD1 is perhaps the D gene, given 6 matching bases. For the CDR3, the sequence is CATSSGLHSGDQPQHF. The nucleotide sequence is TGTGCCACCAGTTCCGGCCTCCACTCAGGGGACCAGCCCCAGCATTTT.